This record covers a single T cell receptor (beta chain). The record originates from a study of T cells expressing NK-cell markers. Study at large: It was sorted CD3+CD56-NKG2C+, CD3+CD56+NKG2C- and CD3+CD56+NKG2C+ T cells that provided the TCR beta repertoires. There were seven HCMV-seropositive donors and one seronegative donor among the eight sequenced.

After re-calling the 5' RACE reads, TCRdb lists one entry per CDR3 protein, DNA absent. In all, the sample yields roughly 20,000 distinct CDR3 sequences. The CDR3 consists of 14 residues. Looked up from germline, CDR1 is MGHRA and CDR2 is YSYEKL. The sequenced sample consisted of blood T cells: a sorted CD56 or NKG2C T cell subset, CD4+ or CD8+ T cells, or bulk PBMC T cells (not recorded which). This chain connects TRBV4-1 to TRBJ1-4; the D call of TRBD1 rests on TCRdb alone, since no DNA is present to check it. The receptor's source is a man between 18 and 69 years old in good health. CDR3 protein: CASSPLQGNEKLFF.